The clone carrying this TCR beta chain was counted ten times or more. These data originate in a study of early T cells in non-severe SARS-CoV-2 infection. TCRdb analysed the 5' RACE reads with MiXCR anew, one entry per CDR3 protein. The data hold about 27,000 distinct CDR3 sequences, with about 4% observed a single time. The CDR3 runs to 14 residues. V was clipped by 3 bases and J by 2 bases, with 10 bases between them. CDR1 and CDR2 (germline): SEHNR, FQNEAQ (reference sequence). Sequencing was carried out using whole blood. This TCR came from an adult who was a healthcare worker with PCR-confirmed SARS-CoV-2 infection or an uninfected control (not recorded which). This chain joins TRBV7-9 and TRBJ2-5, with D hard to call. The CDR3 spells CASSFGDTQETQYF. Written as DNA, the CDR3 is TGTGCCAGCAGCTTCGGCGACACTCAAGAGACCCAGTACTTC.